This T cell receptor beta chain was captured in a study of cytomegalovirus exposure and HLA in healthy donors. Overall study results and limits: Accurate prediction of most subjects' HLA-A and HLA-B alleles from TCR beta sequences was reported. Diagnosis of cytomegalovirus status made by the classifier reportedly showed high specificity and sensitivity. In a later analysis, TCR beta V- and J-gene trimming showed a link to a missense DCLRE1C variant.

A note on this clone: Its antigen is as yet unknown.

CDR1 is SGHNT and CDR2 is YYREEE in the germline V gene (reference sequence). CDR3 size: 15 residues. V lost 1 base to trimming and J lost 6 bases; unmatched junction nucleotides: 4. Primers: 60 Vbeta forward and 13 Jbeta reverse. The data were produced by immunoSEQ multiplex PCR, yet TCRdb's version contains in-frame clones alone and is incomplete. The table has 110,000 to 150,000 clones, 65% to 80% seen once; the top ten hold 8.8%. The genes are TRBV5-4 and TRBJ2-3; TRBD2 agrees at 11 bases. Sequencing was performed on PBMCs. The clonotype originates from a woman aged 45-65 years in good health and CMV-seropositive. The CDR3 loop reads CASSLRSSGGDTQYF. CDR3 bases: TGTGCCAGCAGCTTGAGGTCTAGCGGGGGGGATACGCAGTATTTT. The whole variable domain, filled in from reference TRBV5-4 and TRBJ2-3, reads ETGVTQSPTHLIKTRGQQVTLRCSSQSGHNTVSWYQQALGQGPQFIFQYYREEENGRGNFPPRFSGLQFPNYSSELNVNALELDDSALYLCASSLRSSGGDTQYFGPGTRLTVL.